Listed here are 20 T cell receptor beta chains from one sample, sequenced in a study of glioma-infiltrating T cells after dendritic cell vaccination. Time point specified: after dendritic cell vaccination, including at tumor progression/relapse. Sequencing was performed with immunoSEQ multiplex PCR; in TCRdb, only in-frame clones are kept and a portion is missing. Here the sample spans about 64,000 clones, 86% being singletons. The starting material was blood, obtained after dendritic cell vaccination. These receptors originate from a human donor with glioblastoma.

Details on this clone: A junction end diverges from the germline sequence, so it may reflect a read error. The chain links TRBV6-1 to TRBJ2-2; TRBD2 aligns across 8 bases. This CDR3 is built from 16 residues. CDR1 and CDR2 (germline): MNHNS, SASEGT. In DNA form, the CDR3 reads TGTGCCAGCAGGGAAGCCGGGACTAGAGTAACCGGGGAGCTGTTTTTT. This translates into CASREAGTRVTGELFF.

J is TRBJ1-5 and V is TRBV30; 7 bases align to TRBD1. The J segment lost 6 bases and the V segment lost 5 bases, leaving 4 bases of the junction unmatched. CDR3 length: 12 residues. CDR1 and CDR2 from the germline V gene are GTSNPN and SVGIG (reference sequence). Here the CDR3 DNA reads TGTGCCTGGGGGCCAGGGGGTCAGCCCCAGCATTTT. This gives the protein CAWGPGGQPQHF.

In its sample, this clone was seen once. This chain uses TRBV28 with TRBJ2-2, with 7 bases identical to TRBD1. V trimming: 6 bases; J trimming: 4 bases; junction bases outside the gene matches: 8. Germline lookup yields CDR1 MDHEN and CDR2 SYDVKM. The CDR3 has 15 amino acids. The CDR3 sequence: CASRTGQITTGELFF. In DNA, the CDR3 is TGTGCCAGCAGGACGGGACAGATCACCACCGGGGAGCTGTTTTTT.

To note about this clone: The sample has other DNA sequences that encode this CDR3 too. This chain links TRBV6-1 with TRBJ2-7; D is uncertain. From germline, CDR1 is MNHNS and CDR2 SASEGT. V dropped 8 bases and J dropped 6 bases, with 11 bases sitting between them. This CDR3 contains 11 residues. CDR3 sequence reads: CASVQVTEQYF. CDR3 DNA: TGTGCCAGCGTCCAGGTCACCGAGCAGTACTTC.

The sample holds one count of this clone. The V call is TRBV18, the J call TRBJ1-2; D remains unclear. The CDR3 is 11 amino acids. V was shortened by 5 bases and J by 9 bases, with 10 bases between the two germline ends. Germline loops: CDR1 KGHSH, CDR2 LQKENI. The CDR3 loop is CASSEGTSYTF. The DNA of the CDR3 is TGTGCCAGCTCAGAGGGAACCAGCTACACCTTC.

This clone was observed once. This chain connects TRBV20-1 to TRBJ2-1, with D possibly TRBD2 on 6 matching bases. The germline V gene encodes CDR1 DFQATT and CDR2 SNEGSKA (reference sequence). Trimming pared 1 base from V and 9 bases from J, leaving 7 bases between. This CDR3 has 11 residues. The CDR3 loop is CSARVGLEQFF. CDR3 bases: TGCAGTGCTAGAGTGGGACTTGAGCAGTTCTTC.

This sequence joins TRBV6-4 and TRBJ1-6, with TRBD1 identical over 8 bases. Germline V gives CDR1 MRHNA, CDR2 SNTAGT. J lost 10 bases, V lost 0 bases, and 2 bases had no gene match. The CDR3 has 14 amino acids. The CDR3, as DNA: TGTGCCAGCAGTGACTCCGACAGGGGCTCACCCCTCCACTTT. This gives the protein CASSDSDRGSPLHF.

The V gene is TRBV10-3, the J gene TRBJ1-1; 9 bases fit TRBD1. The CDR3 consists of 16 residues. The J segment lost 1 base and the V segment lost 0 bases, leaving 3 bases of the junction unmatched. Looked up from germline, CDR1 is ENHRY and CDR2 is SYGVKD. In DNA form, the CDR3 reads TGTGCCATCAGTGAGTCCTACAGGGGGCAGAACACTGAAGCTTTCTTT. It is translated as CAISESYRGQNTEAFF.

This clone was counted once. CDR3 sequence reads: CASSRDTYEQYF. CDR3 nucleotides: TGCGCCAGCAGCCGGGACACCTACGAGCAGTACTTC. This rearrangement joins TRBV5-1 to TRBJ2-7, with TRBD1 as a possible D gene (6 bases). Trimming took off 4 bases at V and 2 bases at J, with 7 bases between the two ends. The CDR3 spans 12 residues. Germline lookup yields CDR1 SGHRS and CDR2 YFSETQ.

V usage is TRBV18 and J usage is TRBJ1-5; D might be TRBD1 (5 bases). V dropped 2 bases and J dropped 5 bases, with 13 bases sitting between them. The CDR3 has 15 residues. Germline lookup yields CDR1 KGHSH and CDR2 LQKENI. The CDR3 loop reads CASSPAAGKDQPQHF. CDR3 DNA: TGTGCCAGCTCACCAGCGGCAGGGAAGGATCAGCCCCAGCATTTT. The full variable domain, its missing parts supplied by reference TRBV18 and TRBJ1-5, is NAGVMQNPRHLVRRRGQEARLRCSPMKGHSHVYWYRQLPEEGLKFMVYLQKENIIDESGMPKERFSAEFPKEGPSILRIQQVVRGDSAAYFCASSPAAGKDQPQHFGDGTRLSIL.

The CDR3 DNA reads TGTGCCAGCAGCCATGGGAGAACTGGGGCCAACGTCCTGACTTTC. Protein sequence: CASSHGRTGANVLTF. The rearrangement uses TRBV11-1 and TRBJ2-6, with D tentatively TRBD2 (5 bases). CDR3 length equals 15 residues. CDR1 is SGHAT and CDR2 is FQDESV in the germline V gene (reference sequence). With 5 bases removed from V and 2 bases from J, the gap between germline ends came to 10 bases.

The J gene is TRBJ1-5, the V gene TRBV5-4; D call uncertain. The ends were cut back, 0 bases at V and 4 bases at J, with 11 bases in the middle. Germline V gene data show CDR1 as SGHNT and CDR2 as YYREEE (reference sequence). CDR3 size: 15 residues. The CDR3 sequence: CASSLDPAPNQPQHF. The CDR3 coding sequence is TGTGCCAGCAGCTTGGACCCCGCGCCGAATCAGCCCCAGCATTTT.

This rearrangement joins TRBV27 to TRBJ1-6, with 7 positions matching TRBD1. The CDR3 is made up of 16 amino acids. Germline CDR1 MNHEY, CDR2 SMNVEV (reference sequence). The ends lost 3 bases at V and 7 bases at J; junction bases unmatched: 9. The CDR3 DNA reads as TGTGCCAGCAGTTTTGATAGGGGGCTGCAAAATTCACCCCTCCACTTT. Its translation is CASSFDRGLQNSPLHF.

The J gene is TRBJ2-5, the V gene TRBV6-1; the D gene is possibly TRBD2 (6 bases). CDR3 length: 13 residues. The germline CDR1 and CDR2 sequences are MNHNS and SASEGT. Trimming left V 6 bases short and J 2 bases short, with 10 bases between. The CDR3 loop is CASRRLVQETQYF. Written as DNA, the CDR3 is TGTGCCAGCAGGCGACTAGTTCAAGAGACCCAGTACTTC.

The CDR3 nucleotides read TGTGCCAGCAGCTATGAGACGGGGATGAACACTGAAGCTTTCTTT. Protein product: CASSYETGMNTEAFF. The V and J genes are TRBV7-9 and TRBJ1-1; no firm D call. Trimming shortened V by 4 bases and J by 0 bases, and 12 bases separated the two germline ends. This CDR3 is built from 15 residues. Germline V lookup: CDR1 SEHNR, CDR2 FQNEAQ (reference sequence).

The chain employs TRBV7-2 and TRBJ2-5, with TRBD1 matching over 8 bases. With V trimmed by 1 base and J by 2 bases, 0 bases remained unmatched. Germline assignment: CDR1 SGHTA and CDR2 FQGNSA. The CDR3 has 14 amino acids. Here the CDR3 reads CASSLGQGQETQYF. The DNA of the CDR3 is TGTGCCAGCAGCTTAGGACAGGGGCAAGAGACCCAGTACTTC.

The gene calls are TRBV7-2 and TRBJ1-6, with TRBD1 identical over 8 bases. The CDR3 loop spans 15 amino acids. CDR1 and CDR2 from the germline V gene are SGHTA and FQGNSA. V lost 5 bases, J lost 9 bases, and 9 bases stayed unmatched. CDR3 protein: CASSTGQGGVSPLHF. In DNA, the CDR3 is TGTGCCAGCAGCACCGGACAGGGAGGAGTTTCACCCCTCCACTTT.

This rearrangement joins TRBV29-1 to TRBJ2-3; TRBD2 matches 7 bases. V lost 6 bases, J lost 1 base, and 4 bases stayed unmatched. The CDR3 totals 13 residues. Germline V lookup: CDR1 SQVTM, CDR2 ANQGSEA. CDR3 sequence: CSVGGGGTDTQYF. The CDR3 nucleotides are TGCAGCGTGGGGGGGGGAGGCACAGATACGCAGTATTTT.

The rearrangement uses TRBV5-8 and TRBJ2-2; 10 bases are shared with TRBD1. CDR1 is SGHTS and CDR2 is YDEGEE in the germline V gene. The CDR3 contains 16 residues. With 2 bases clipped from V and 4 bases from J, the junction kept 5 bases outside the gene matches. The CDR3 DNA reads as TGTGCCAGCAGCTTCGGGGACAGGGGAGGCACCGGGGAGCTGTTTTTT. Protein: CASSFGDRGGTGELFF.

V is TRBV11-3 and J is TRBJ1-1; a weak D match, TRBD1 (5 bases). Germline loops: CDR1 SGHNT, CDR2 YENEEA. V dropped 5 bases and J dropped 6 bases, with 22 bases sitting between them. The CDR3 totals 16 residues. CDR3 DNA sequence: TGTGCCAGCAGCCGCGGGGGGGGAAGGGCGGTTTCTGAAGCTTTCTTT. Its translation is CASSRGGGRAVSEAFF.